The entry below describes one T cell receptor (beta chain). This sample was included in a study of OX40 agonist ivuxolimab in advanced cancers. V dropped 4 bases and J dropped 3 bases, with 5 bases sitting between them. Germline V CDR1 and CDR2: SGHKS, YYEKEE (reference sequence). The CDR3 runs to 11 residues. Data came from immunoSEQ multiplex PCR; TCRdb stores just in-frame clones and leaves some out. The sample consists of tens of thousands of clones, 77% of them appearing once. The rearrangement joins TRBV5-5 to TRBJ2-7; D not resolved. The specimen comprised CD4+ or CD8+ T cells sorted from blood, sampled in a trial of the OX40 agonist ivuxolimab. The receptor comes from an adult with an advanced solid tumor such as melanoma, head and neck, liver or kidney cancer. The CDR3 region is CASSEVYEQYF. In DNA, the CDR3 is TGTGCCAGCAGCGAAGTCTACGAGCAGTACTTC. The variable domain in full, completed from reference TRBV5-5 and TRBJ2-7, reads DAGVTQSPTHLIKTRGQQVTLRCSPISGHKSVSWYQQVLGQGPQFIFQYYEKEERGRGNFPDRFSARQFPNYSSELNVNALLLGDSALYLCASSEVYEQYFGPGTRLTVT.